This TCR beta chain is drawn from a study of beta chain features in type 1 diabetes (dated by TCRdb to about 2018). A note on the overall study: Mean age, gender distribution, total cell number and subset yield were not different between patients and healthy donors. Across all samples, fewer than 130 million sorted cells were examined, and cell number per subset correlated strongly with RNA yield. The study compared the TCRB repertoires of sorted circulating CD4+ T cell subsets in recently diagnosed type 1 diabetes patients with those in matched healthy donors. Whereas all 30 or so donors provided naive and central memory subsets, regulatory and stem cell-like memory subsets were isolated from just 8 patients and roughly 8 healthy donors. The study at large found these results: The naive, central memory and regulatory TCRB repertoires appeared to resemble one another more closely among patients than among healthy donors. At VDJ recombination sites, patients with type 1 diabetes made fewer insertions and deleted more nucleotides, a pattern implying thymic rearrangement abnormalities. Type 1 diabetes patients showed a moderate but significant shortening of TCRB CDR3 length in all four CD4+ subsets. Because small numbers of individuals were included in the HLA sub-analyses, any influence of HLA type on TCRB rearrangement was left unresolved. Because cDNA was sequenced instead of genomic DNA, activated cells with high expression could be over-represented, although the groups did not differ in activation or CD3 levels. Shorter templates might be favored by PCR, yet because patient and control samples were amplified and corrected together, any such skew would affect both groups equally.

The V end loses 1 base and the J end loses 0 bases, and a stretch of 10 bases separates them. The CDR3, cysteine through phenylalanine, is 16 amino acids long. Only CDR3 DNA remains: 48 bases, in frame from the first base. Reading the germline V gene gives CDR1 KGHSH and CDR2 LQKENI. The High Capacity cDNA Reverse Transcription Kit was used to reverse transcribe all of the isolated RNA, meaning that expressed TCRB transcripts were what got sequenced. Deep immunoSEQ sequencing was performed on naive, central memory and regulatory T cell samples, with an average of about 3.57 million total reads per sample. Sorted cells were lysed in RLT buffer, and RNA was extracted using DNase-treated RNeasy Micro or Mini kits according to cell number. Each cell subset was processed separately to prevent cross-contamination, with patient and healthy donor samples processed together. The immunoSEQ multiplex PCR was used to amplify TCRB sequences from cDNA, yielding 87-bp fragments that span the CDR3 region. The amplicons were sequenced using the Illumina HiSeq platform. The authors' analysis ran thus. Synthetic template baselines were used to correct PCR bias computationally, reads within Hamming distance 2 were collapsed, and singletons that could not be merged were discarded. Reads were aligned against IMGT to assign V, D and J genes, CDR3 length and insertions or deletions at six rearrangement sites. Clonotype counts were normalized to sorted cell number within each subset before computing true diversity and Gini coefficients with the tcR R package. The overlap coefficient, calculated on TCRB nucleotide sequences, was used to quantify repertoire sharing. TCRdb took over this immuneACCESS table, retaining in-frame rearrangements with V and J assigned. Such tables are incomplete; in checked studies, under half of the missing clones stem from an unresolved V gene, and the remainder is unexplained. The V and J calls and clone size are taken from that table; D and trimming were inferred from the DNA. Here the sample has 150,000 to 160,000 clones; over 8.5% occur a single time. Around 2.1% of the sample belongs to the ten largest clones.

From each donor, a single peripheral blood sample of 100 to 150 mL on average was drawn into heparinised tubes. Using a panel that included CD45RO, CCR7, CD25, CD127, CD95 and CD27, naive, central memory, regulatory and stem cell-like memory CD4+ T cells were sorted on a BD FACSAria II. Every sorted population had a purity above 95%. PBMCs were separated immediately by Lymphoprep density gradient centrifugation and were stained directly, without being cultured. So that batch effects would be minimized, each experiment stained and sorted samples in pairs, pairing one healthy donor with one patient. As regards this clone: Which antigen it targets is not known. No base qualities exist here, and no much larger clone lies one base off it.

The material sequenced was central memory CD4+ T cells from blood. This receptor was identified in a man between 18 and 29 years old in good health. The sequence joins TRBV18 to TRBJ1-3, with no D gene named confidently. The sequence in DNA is TGTGCCAGCTCACCACTTTTCGGGCGCTCTGGAAACACCATATATTTT. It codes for CASSPLFGRSGNTIYF.